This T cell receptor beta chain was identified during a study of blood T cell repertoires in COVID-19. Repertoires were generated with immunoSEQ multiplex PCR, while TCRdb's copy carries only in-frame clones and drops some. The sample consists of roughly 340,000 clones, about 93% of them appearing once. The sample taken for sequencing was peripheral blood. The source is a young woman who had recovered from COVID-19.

The CDR3 sequence: CATGGDSHTEAFF. CDR3 sequence (DNA): TGTGCCACCGGAGGGGACAGTCACACTGAAGCTTTCTTT. The chain employs TRBV24-1 and TRBJ1-1, with TRBD1 matching over 7 bases. The V and J ends lost 9 bases and 3 bases, in that order; junction bases with no gene match: 6. The CDR3 loop spans 13 amino acids. CDR1 is KGHDR, CDR2 SFDVKD, per germline.